The 16 T cell receptor beta chains presented below share a single source sample, sequenced in a study of shared clonotypes between healthy human individuals. Some clones are missing from TCRdb's copy, which holds only in-frame ones; the method was immunoSEQ multiplex PCR. Of just over 2,000,000 clones listed, about 95% are singletons. Naive CD8 cells lacked CD45RO, underwent positive selection for CCR7 and left out terminally differentiated effector memory CD45RA+ cells. The sequencing input was naive CD8+ T cells sorted from blood. These receptors originate from a man aged 18-30 years in good health.

The CDR3 loop reads CASSSLPNQPQHF. DNA for the CDR3: TGTGCCAGCAGCAGCCTACCAAATCAGCCCCAGCATTTT. V gene TRBV21-1 combines with J gene TRBJ1-5. TRBV21-1 is a listed pseudogene. This CDR3 contains 13 residues.

With regard to this clone: Different DNA sequences within this sample yield the same CDR3. The V gene is TRBV7-9, the J gene TRBJ2-7; D call uncertain. Germline-derived CDR1 and CDR2 are SEHNR and FQNEAQ (reference sequence). The CDR3 covers 15 residues. Trimming took 0 bases from V and 4 from J, leaving 13 bases between them. CDR3 DNA sequence: TGTGCCAGCAGCTTAGCCCCCGAGACATCTTACGAGCAGTACTTC. Its translation is CASSLAPETSYEQYF.

The V and J genes are TRBV13 and TRBJ2-3; tentatively, D is TRBD1 (5 bases). Trimming left V 0 bases short and J 2 bases short, with 12 bases between. Germline CDR1 reads PRHDT; CDR2 reads FYEKMQ (reference sequence). The length of the CDR3 is 16 residues. This chain's CDR3 is CASSLGVTVTTDTQYF. The CDR3 nucleotides read TGTGCCAGCAGCTTAGGGGTGACAGTGACCACAGATACGCAGTATTTT.

As regards this clone: The identical CDR3 is also encoded by other nucleotide sequences in the sample. The chain links TRBV30 to TRBJ1-1; TRBD1 matches 7 bases. After removal of 2 bases from V and 5 bases from J, the junction contained 5 bases not matched to a gene. In germline, CDR1 is GTSNPN, CDR2 SVGIG (reference sequence). This CDR3 is 13 amino acids long. CDR3 bases: TGTGCCTGGAGTTTGCAGGGGGGGACTGAAGCTTTCTTT. Its protein product is CAWSLQGGTEAFF.

The J gene is TRBJ1-1, the V gene TRBV5-1; D ambiguous. V was clipped by 4 bases and J by 5 bases, with 15 bases between them. The germline gives CDR1 SGHRS, CDR2 YFSETQ. This CDR3 comprises 14 residues. The CDR3 DNA reads TGCGCCAGCAGCCCGGACGGGTCGCGGACTGAAGCTTTCTTT. Translating gives CASSPDGSRTEAFF.

This sequence joins TRBV11-2 and TRBJ1-1; D remains unclear. The CDR3 consists of 12 residues. V was trimmed by 2 bases and J by 4 bases, leaving 5 bases between them. Germline V gene data show CDR1 as SGHAT and CDR2 as FQNNGV. CDR3 sequence: CASSLIGTEAFF. CDR3 DNA sequence: TGTGCCAGCAGCTTAATAGGCACTGAAGCTTTCTTT.

This clone was counted once. The chain combines TRBV11-2 with TRBJ2-7; D perhaps matches TRBD1 (6 bases). V was pared by 5 bases and J by 0 bases, with 17 bases between. Per germline, CDR1 SGHAT and CDR2 FQNNGV. The CDR3 loop spans 16 amino acids. CDR3 residues: CASSPDPGQSSYEQYF. In nucleotides, the CDR3 is TGTGCCAGCAGCCCAGACCCGGGACAAAGCTCCTACGAGCAGTACTTC.

This clone was detected only a few times. The rearrangement joins TRBV25-1 to TRBJ1-6, with a possible D match to TRBD1 (6 bases). Germline V gene sequence: CDR1 MGHDK, CDR2 SYGVNS. This CDR3 has 12 residues. Trimming took 7 bases from V and 11 from J, leaving 12 bases between them. CDR3 sequence: CASTGGWTPLHF. As DNA, the CDR3 is TGTGCCAGCACCGGGGGCTGGACACCCCTCCACTTT. The full variable domain, its missing parts supplied by reference TRBV25-1 and TRBJ1-6, is EADIYQTPRYLVIGTGKKITLECSQTMGHDKMYWYQQDPGMELHLIHYSYGVNSTEKGDLSSESTVSRIRTEHFPLTLESARPSHTSQYLCASTGGWTPLHFGNGTRLTVT.

This rearrangement joins TRBV4-3 to TRBJ1-6, with a weak D call TRBD1 (5 bases). The germline V gene encodes CDR1 LGHNA and CDR2 YSLEER. The CDR3 length is 17 residues. Between the trimmed V and J ends, which lost 4 bases and 2 bases, there was a span of 15 bases. The CDR3 DNA sequence: TGCGCCAGCAGCCGGGTCTGGGGGAGCCCCTATAATTCACCCCTCCACTTT. It translates to CASSRVWGSPYNSPLHF.

This clone was found once. Other DNA sequences of this sample code for an identical CDR3. The V and J genes are TRBV28 and TRBJ2-7; D remains unclear. Trimming cost V 1 base and J 0 bases, with 7 bases left between them. The CDR3 length is 14 residues. Germline assignment: CDR1 MDHEN and CDR2 SYDVKM. The CDR3 coding sequence is TGTGCCAGCAGTTTATCAGGCAGCTCCTACGAGCAGTACTTC. Its translation is CASSLSGSSYEQYF.

V and J are TRBV28 and TRBJ2-7; 7 positions agree with TRBD1. Germline assignment: CDR1 MDHEN and CDR2 SYDVKM. The CDR3 spans 13 residues. The V segment lost 6 bases and the J segment 3 bases; nucleotides outside the gene matches: 5. The CDR3 loop reads CASRSTGSYEQYF. CDR3 DNA: TGTGCCAGCAGATCGACAGGGAGCTACGAGCAGTACTTC.

This chain joins TRBV28 and TRBJ1-2; D gene uncertain. The germline V gene has CDR1 MDHEN and CDR2 SYDVKM. Trimming removed 5 bases from V and 3 bases from J, with 13 bases in between. CDR3 length equals 14 residues. CDR3 sequence: CASSIRTAYYGYTF. CDR3 bases: TGTGCCAGCAGTATCCGGACGGCCTACTATGGCTACACCTTC.

This chain uses TRBV27 with TRBJ2-3, with TRBD1 as a possible D gene (5 bases). The CDR3 is 16 residues long. Germline loops: CDR1 MNHEY, CDR2 SMNVEV (reference sequence). Trimming removed 1 base at V and 0 bases at J, with 11 bases between. CDR3 bases: TGTGCCAGCAGTTTATTTTGGGGCACTAGCACAGATACGCAGTATTTT. Its translation is CASSLFWGTSTDTQYF.

V usage is TRBV10-3 and J usage is TRBJ2-5, with 12 bases identical to TRBD2. The CDR3 extends over 17 amino acids. With 1 base clipped from V and 5 bases from J, the junction kept 8 bases outside the gene matches. Germline CDR1 reads ENHRY; CDR2 reads SYGVKD. The DNA of the CDR3 is TGTGCCATCAGTGAGTTTGGGACTAGCGGGCCTTGGGAGACCCAGTACTTC. Its protein is CAISEFGTSGPWETQYF.

The chain uses TRBV6-5 and TRBJ1-3, with D unclear. Germline V CDR1 and CDR2: MNHEY, SVGAGI. CDR3 length: 14 residues. Trimming took 5 bases from V and 0 from J, leaving 8 bases between them. The CDR3 bases are TGTGCCAGCAGTCCCTATAGCTCTGGAAACACCATATATTTT. Encoded protein: CASSPYSSGNTIYF.

To note about this clone: The same CDR3 also results from other DNA sequences found in this sample. The chain is built from TRBV7-9 and TRBJ1-2, with 7 nucleotides matching TRBD1. The CDR3 loop spans 15 amino acids. Per germline, CDR1 SEHNR and CDR2 FQNEAQ (reference sequence). V shed 3 bases and J 1 base; nucleotides not matched to a gene: 5. The CDR3 DNA reads as TGTGCCAGCAGCTTGGGTCAGGGGGTTAACTATGGCTACACCTTC. Its translation: CASSLGQGVNYGYTF.